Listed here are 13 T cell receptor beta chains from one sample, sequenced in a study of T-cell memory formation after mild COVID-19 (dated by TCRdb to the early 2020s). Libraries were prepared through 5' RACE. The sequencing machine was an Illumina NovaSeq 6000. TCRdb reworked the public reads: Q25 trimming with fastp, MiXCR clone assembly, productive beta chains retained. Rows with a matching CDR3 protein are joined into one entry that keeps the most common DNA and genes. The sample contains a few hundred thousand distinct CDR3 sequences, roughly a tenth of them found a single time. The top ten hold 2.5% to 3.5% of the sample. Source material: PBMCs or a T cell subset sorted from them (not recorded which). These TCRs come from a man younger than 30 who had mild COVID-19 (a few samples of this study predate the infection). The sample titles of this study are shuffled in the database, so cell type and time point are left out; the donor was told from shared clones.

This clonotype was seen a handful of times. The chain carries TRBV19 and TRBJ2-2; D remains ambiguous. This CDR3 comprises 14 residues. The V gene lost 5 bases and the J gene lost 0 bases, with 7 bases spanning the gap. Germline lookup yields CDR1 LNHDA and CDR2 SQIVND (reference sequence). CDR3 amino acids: CASSGHSNTGELFF. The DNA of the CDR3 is TGTGCCAGTAGTGGCCATTCGAACACCGGGGAGCTGTTTTTT.

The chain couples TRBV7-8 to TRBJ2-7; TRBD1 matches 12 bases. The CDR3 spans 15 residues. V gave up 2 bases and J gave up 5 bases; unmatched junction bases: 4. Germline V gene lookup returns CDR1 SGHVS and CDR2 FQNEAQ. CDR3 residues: CASSLRDRGQDEQYF. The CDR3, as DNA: TGTGCCAGCAGCTTACGGGACAGGGGGCAGGACGAGCAGTACTTC. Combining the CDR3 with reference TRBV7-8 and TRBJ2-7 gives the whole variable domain GAGVSQSPRYKVAKRGQDVALRCDPISGHVSLFWYQQALGQGPEFLTYFQNEAQLDKSGLPSDRFFAERPEGSVSTLKIQRTQQEDSAVYLCASSLRDRGQDEQYFGPGTRLTVT.

This CDR3 is CASSSSDNEQFF. CDR3 DNA sequence: TGTGCCAGCAGCTCCAGCGACAATGAGCAGTTCTTC. The J gene is TRBJ2-1, the V gene TRBV7-9; the D is unclear. The CDR3 extends over 12 amino acids. Germline V gene sequence: CDR1 SEHNR, CDR2 FQNEAQ (reference sequence). V shed 4 bases and J shed 5 bases, with 6 bases lying between them.

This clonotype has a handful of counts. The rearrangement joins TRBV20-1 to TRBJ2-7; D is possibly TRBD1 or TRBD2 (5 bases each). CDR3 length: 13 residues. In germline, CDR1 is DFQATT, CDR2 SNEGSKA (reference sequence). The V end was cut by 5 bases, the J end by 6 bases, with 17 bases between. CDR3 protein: CSAPAEGSLEQYF. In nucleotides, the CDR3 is TGCAGTGCTCCCGCAGAGGGGTCCCTCGAGCAGTACTTC.

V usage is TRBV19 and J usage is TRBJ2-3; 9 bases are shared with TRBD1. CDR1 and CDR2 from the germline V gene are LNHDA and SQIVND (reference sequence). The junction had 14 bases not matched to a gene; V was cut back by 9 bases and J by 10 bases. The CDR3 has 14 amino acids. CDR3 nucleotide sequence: TGTGCCAGCAAAAGGGGACAGGGTTCGGAGTCGCAGTATTTT. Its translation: CASKRGQGSESQYF.

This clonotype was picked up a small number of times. CDR3 protein: CASSVTGETQYF. The CDR3, as DNA: TGTGCCAGCAGCGTAACAGGGGAGACCCAGTACTTC. The V and J genes are TRBV9 and TRBJ2-5, with D tentatively TRBD1 (6 bases). Trimming removed 1 base at V and 5 bases at J, with 6 bases between. There are 12 residues in the CDR3. Germline V gene lookup returns CDR1 SGDLS and CDR2 YYNGEE.

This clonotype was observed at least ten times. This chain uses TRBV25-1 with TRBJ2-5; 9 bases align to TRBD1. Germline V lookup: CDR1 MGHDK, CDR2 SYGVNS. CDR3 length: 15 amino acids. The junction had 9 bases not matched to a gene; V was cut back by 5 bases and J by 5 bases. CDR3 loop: CASSPPRQGGETQYF. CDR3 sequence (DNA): TGTGCCAGCAGTCCCCCCCGACAGGGGGGCGAGACCCAGTACTTC.

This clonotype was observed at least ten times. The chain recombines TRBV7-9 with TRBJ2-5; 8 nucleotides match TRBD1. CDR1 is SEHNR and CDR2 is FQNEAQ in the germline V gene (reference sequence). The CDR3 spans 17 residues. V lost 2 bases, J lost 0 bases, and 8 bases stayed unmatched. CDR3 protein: CASSLRWTGTHQETQYF. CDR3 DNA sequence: TGTGCCAGCAGCTTACGGTGGACAGGGACCCACCAAGAGACCCAGTACTTC.

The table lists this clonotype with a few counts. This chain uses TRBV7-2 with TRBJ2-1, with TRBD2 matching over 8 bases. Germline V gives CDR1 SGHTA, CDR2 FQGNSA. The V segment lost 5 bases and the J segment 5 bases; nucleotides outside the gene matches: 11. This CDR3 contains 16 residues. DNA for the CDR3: TGTGCCAGCAGCCGAGCGTTGGTAGCGGGGAACAATGAGCAGTTCTTC. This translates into CASSRALVAGNNEQFF.

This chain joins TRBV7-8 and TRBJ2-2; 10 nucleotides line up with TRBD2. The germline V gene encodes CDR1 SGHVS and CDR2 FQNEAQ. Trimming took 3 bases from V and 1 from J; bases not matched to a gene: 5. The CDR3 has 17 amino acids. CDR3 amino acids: CASSLVRLAGNTGELFF. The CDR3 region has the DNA TGTGCCAGCAGCTTGGTTCGACTAGCGGGGAACACCGGGGAGCTGTTTTTT.

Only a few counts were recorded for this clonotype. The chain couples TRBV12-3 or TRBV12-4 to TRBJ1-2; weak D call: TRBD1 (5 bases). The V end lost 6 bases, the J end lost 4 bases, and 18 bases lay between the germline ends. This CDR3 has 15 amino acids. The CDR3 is CASSPGTLRGYGYTF. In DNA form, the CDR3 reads TGTGCCAGCAGCCCGGGGACCCTAAGGGGCTATGGCTACACCTTC.

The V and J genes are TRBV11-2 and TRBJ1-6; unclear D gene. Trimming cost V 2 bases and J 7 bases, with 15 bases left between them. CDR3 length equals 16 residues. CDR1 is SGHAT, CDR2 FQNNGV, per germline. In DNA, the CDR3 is TGTGCCAGCAGCTTAAGGGCCTTTACAAGGAATTCACCCCTCCACTTT. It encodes CASSLRAFTRNSPLHF.

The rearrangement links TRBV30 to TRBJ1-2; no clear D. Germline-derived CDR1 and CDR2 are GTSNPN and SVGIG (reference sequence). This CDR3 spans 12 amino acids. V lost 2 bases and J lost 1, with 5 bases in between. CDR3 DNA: TGTGCCTGGAGTAGGAGTAACTATGGCTACACCTTC. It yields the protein CAWSRSNYGYTF.